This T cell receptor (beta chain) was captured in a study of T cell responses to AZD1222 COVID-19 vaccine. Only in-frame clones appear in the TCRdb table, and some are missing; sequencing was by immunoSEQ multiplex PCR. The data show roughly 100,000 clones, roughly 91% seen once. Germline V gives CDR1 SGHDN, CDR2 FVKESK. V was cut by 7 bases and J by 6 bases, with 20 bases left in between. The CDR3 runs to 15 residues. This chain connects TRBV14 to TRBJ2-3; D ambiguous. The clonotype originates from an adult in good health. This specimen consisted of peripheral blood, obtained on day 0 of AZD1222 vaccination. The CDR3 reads CASTPAGRPADTQYF. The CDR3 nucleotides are TGTGCCAGCACCCCGGCAGGCCGCCCGGCGGATACGCAGTATTTT.